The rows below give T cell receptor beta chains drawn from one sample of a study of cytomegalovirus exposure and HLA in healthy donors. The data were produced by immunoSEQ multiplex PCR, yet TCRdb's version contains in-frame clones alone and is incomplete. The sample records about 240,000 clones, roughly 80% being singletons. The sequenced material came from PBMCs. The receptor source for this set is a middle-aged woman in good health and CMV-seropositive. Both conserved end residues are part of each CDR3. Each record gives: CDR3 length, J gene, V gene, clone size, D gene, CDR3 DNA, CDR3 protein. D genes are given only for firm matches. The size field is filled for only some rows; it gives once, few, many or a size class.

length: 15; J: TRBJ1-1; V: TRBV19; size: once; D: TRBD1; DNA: TGTGCCAGTAGCCCAGACAGGGGGATGAACACTGAAGCTTTCTTT; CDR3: CASSPDRGMNTEAFF
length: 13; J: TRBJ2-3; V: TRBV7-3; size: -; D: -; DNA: TGTGCCAGCAGCTTCCAGGGTGTAGATACGCAGTATTTT; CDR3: CASSFQGVDTQYF
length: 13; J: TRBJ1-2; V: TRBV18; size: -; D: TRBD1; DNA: TGTGCCAGCTCAGGACAGGGAACGGCTGGCTACACCTTC; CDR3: CASSGQGTAGYTF
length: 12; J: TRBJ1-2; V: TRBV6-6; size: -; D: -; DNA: TGTGCCAGCAGTTCGGCGGCCGTGGGCTACACCTTC; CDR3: CASSSAAVGYTF
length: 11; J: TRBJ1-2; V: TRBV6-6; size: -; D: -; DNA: TGTGCCAGCTTCCTCCCCTATGGCTACACCTTC; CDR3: CASFLPYGYTF
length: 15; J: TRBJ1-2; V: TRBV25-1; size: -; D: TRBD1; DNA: TGTGCCAGCAGTGAACGTTGGACAGGGGTTTATGGCTACACCTTC; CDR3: CASSERWTGVYGYTF
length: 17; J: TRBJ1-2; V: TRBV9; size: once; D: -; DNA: TGTGCCAGCACACGACCTTTAACTTTCCCCGGAGGGGCCGGCTACACCTTC; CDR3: CASTRPLTFPGGAGYTF
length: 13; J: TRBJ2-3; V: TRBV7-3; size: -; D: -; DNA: TGTGCCAGCAGCTTAAGACAGCGAGATACGCAGTATTTT; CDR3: CASSLRQRDTQYF
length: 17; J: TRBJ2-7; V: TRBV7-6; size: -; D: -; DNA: TGTGCCAGCAGCTTTTCTACCTCAGGGGATACGTCCTACGAGCAGTACTTC; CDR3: CASSFSTSGDTSYEQYF
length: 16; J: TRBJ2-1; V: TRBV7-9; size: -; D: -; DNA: TGTGCCAGCAGCCCGTGGGGCAGGGGAGTGGAAAATGAGCAGTTCTTC; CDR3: CASSPWGRGVENEQFF
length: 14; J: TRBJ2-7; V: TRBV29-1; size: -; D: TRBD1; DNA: TGCAGCGTTGACTCTGGACAGGGATTATACGAGCAGTACTTC; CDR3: CSVDSGQGLYEQYF
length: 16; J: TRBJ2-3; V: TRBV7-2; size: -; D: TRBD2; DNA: TGTGCCAGCAGCTTCGGGACTAGCGGGGGGGCCTACACGCAGTATTTT; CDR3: CASSFGTSGGAYTQYF
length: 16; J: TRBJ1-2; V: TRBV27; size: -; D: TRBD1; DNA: TGTGCCAGCAGTCCCTGGGGACAGGGGTCTACCTATGGCTACACCTTC; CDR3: CASSPWGQGSTYGYTF
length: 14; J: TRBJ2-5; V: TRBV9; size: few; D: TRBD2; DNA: TGTGCCAGCAGCCCTAGCGGGGGCGGGGAGACCCAGTACTTC; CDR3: CASSPSGGGETQYF
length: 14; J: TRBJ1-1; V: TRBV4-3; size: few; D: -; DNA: TGCGCCAGCAGCCAAGCAGGGGCGGAGACTGAAGCTTTCTTT; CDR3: CASSQAGAETEAFF
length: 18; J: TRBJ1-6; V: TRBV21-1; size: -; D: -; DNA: TGTGCCAGCAGCAAAGTAGGGACAGGGGGCTCCTATAATTCACCCCTCCACTTT; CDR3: CASSKVGTGGSYNSPLHF
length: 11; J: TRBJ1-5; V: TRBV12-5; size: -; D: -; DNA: TGTGCTAGTGGTTTCGGGGAGCCCCAGCATTTT; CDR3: CASGFGEPQHF
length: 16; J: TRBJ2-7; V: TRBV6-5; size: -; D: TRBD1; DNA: TGTGCCAGCAGTTACTCGGGACAGTTCAGCTCCTACGAGCAGTACTTC; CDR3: CASSYSGQFSSYEQYF
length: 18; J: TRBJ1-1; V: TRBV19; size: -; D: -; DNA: TGTGCCAGTAGGTTCTCGGGGGGCGCGGTAATGGGGGACACTGAAGCTTTCTTT; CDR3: CASRFSGGAVMGDTEAFF
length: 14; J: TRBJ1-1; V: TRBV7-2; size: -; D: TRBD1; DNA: TGTGCCAGCAGCCCGGACAGGATAAACACTGAAGCTTTCTTT; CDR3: CASSPDRINTEAFF
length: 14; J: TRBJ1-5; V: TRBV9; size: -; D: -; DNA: TGTGCCAGCAGCGCGGGGGTAAGCAATCAGCCCCAGCATTTT; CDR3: CASSAGVSNQPQHF
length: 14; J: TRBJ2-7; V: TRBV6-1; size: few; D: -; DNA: TGTGCCAGCAGTTCGTCAGGGCCCACCTACGAGCAGTACTTC; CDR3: CASSSSGPTYEQYF
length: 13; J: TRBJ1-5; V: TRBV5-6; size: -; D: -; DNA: TGTGCCAGCAGCTTGAGGGCCGGCGGGGCCCAGCATTTT; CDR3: CASSLRAGGAQHF
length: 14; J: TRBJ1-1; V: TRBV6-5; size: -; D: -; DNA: TGTGCCAGCAGTTACTCAGGAGGGAACACTGAAGCTTTCTTT; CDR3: CASSYSGGNTEAFF
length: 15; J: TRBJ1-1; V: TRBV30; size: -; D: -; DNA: TGTGCCTGGAGTGTAACGGGAGGAACGAACACTGAAGCTTTCTTT; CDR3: CAWSVTGGTNTEAFF
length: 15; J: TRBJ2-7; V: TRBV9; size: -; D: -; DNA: TGTGCCAGCAGCGTAGGTTCCTGGGGCTCCTACGAGCAGTACTTC; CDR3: CASSVGSWGSYEQYF
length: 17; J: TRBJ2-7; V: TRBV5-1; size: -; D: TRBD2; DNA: TGCGCCAGCAGCCCTAATCCGACTAGCGGGGACTCCTACGAGCAGTACTTC; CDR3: CASSPNPTSGDSYEQYF
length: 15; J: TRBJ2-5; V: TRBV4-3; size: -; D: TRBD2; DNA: TGCGCCAGCAGCCAAGGGACTAGCGATGTGGAGACCCAGTACTTC; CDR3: CASSQGTSDVETQYF
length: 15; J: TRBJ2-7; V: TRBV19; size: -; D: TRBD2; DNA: TGTGCCAGTAGTATTGGGCCGGGGGGGCCCTACGAGCAGTACTTC; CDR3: CASSIGPGGPYEQYF
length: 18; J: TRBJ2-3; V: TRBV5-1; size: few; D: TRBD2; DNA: TGCGCCAGCAGCTCCTGGACCGGACTAGCGGGGGAAGGAGATACGCAGTATTTT; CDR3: CASSSWTGLAGEGDTQYF
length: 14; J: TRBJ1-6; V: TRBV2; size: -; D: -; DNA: TGTGCCAGCAGGCCGGGGGGGGCTAATTCACCCCTCCACTTT; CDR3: CASRPGGANSPLHF
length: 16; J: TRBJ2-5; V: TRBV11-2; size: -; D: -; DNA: TGTGCCAGCAGCGACCGTATAGGGGGTTTGGAAGAGACCCAGTACTTC; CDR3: CASSDRIGGLEETQYF
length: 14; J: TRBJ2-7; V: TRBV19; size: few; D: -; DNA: TGTGCCAGTAGCATCAATACCGGGGTCGGCGAGCAGTACTTC; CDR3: CASSINTGVGEQYF
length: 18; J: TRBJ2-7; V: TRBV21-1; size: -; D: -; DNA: TGTGCCAGCACCGCCCAGGGAGCGGGAGGGGGTAGGACCTACGAGCAGTACTTC; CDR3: CASTAQGAGGGRTYEQYF
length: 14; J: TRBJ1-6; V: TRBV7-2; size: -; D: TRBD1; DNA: TGTGCCAGCAGCCCGACAGGGAATAATTCACCCCTCCACTTT; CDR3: CASSPTGNNSPLHF
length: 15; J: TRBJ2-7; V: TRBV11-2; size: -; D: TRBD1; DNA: TGTGCCAGCAGCTCGTTACGACAGGGAAAGGGCGAGCAGTACTTC; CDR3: CASSSLRQGKGEQYF
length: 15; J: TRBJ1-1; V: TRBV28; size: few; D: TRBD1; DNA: TGTGCCAGCAGTTCCCTGGGACAGGGAACCACTGAAGCTTTCTTT; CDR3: CASSSLGQGTTEAFF
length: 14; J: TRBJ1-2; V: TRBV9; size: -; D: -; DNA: TGTGCCAGCAGCCCCCAGGTCACAGCCTATGGCTACACCTTC; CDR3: CASSPQVTAYGYTF
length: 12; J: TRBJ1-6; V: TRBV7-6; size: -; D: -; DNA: TGTGCCAGCAGCCCTCGTTATTCACCCCTCCACTTT; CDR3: CASSPRYSPLHF
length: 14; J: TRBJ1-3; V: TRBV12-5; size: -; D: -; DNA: TGTGCTAGTGGCCGGACAGATTCTGGAAACACCATATATTTT; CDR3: CASGRTDSGNTIYF
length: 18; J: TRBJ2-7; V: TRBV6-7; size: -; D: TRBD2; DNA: TGTGCCAGCAGTTACTCTACCCCTCGTAGCGGGAGATACCACGAGCAGTACTTC; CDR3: CASSYSTPRSGRYHEQYF
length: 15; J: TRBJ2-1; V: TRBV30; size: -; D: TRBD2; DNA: TGTGCCTTCCACTGGGGCGGGAGCTCCTACAATGAGCAGTTCTTC; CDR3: CAFHWGGSSYNEQFF
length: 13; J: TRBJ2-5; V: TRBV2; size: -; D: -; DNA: TGTGCCAGCAACTACGGAGCGAGCGAGACCCAGTACTTC; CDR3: CASNYGASETQYF
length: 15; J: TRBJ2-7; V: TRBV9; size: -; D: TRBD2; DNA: TGTGCCAGCAGCGGCGGGAGGGGAAACACCTACGAGCAGTACTTC; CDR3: CASSGGRGNTYEQYF
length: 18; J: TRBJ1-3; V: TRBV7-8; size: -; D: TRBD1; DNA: TGTGCCAGCAGCTTAGTTCGACAGGGCGCTCAATCTGGAAACACCATATATTTT; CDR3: CASSLVRQGAQSGNTIYF
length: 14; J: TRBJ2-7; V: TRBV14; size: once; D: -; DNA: TGTGCCAGCAGCCAAGAAGACAGATACTACGAGCAGTACTTC; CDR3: CASSQEDRYYEQYF
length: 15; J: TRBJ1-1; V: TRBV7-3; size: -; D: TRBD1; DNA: TGTGCCAGCAGCCCTGATACGACAGGGGTGACTGAAGCTTTCTTT; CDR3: CASSPDTTGVTEAFF
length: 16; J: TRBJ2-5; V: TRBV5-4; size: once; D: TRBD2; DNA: TGTGCCAGCAGCTTGGCGTCTAGCGGGGGATTGGAGACCCAGTACTTC; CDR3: CASSLASSGGLETQYF
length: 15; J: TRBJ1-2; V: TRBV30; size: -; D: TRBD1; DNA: TGTGCCTGGAGTGTCCCCGGGACAGGGGTGGGTGGCTACACCTTC; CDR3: CAWSVPGTGVGGYTF
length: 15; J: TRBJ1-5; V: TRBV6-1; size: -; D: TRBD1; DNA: TGTGCCAGCAGTGAAGGGGGGACAGACAATCGGCCCCAGCATTTT; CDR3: CASSEGGTDNRPQHF
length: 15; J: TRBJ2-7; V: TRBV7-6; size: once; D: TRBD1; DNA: TGTGCCAGCAGCCTACCCCCGGGACAGGGCCACGAGCAGTACTTC; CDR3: CASSLPPGQGHEQYF
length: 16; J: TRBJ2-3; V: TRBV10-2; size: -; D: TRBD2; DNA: TGCGCCAGCAGTGACGCTAGCGGGAGGGCGGCAGATACGCAGTATTTT; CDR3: CASSDASGRAADTQYF
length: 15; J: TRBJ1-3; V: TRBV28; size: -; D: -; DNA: TGTGCCAGCAGTTTAGGAACAGGCAATTCAAACACCATATATTTT; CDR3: CASSLGTGNSNTIYF
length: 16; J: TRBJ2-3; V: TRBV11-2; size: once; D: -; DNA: TGTGCCAGCAGTTCCATAACAGGGCGTCCCACAGATACGCAGTATTTT; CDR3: CASSSITGRPTDTQYF
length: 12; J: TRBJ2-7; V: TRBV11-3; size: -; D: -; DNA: TGTGCCAGCAGCTTAGTAGGGAGGCAGCAGTACTTC; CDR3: CASSLVGRQQYF